The 29 T cell receptor beta chains below come from one sample, sequenced in a study of long-term antiretroviral therapy in people with HIV. At the survey level, the v3.0 immunoSEQ assay was run. Profiled with immunoSEQ multiplex PCR; TCRdb holds only in-frame clones, not every one. The data hold 30,000 to 50,000 clones, with approximately 87% observed a single time. Sequenced material: unsorted PBMCs, taken 1.2 years after starting antiretroviral therapy. These receptors originate from a woman aged 50 to 60 with HIV.

The genes are TRBV9 and TRBJ2-5, with D maybe TRBD2 (5 bases). Germline CDR1 SGDLS, CDR2 YYNGEE. Trimming removed 3 bases from V and 5 bases from J, with 11 bases in between. The CDR3 spans 13 residues. The CDR3 spells CASSGTRSETQYF. The CDR3 bases are TGTGCCAGCAGCGGGACTCGGTCGGAGACCCAGTACTTC.

This CDR3 is CASSLERDRANGYTF. The DNA for the CDR3 is TGTGCCAGCAGCTTAGAAAGGGACAGGGCTAACGGCTACACCTTC. This sequence joins TRBV11-2 and TRBJ1-2, with 9 bases matching TRBD1. The CDR3 consists of 15 residues. Germline CDR1 reads SGHAT; CDR2 reads FQNNGV. J gave up 8 bases and V 0 bases, and 7 bases lay outside the gene matches.

The chain links TRBV5-6 to TRBJ1-1, with no clear D. The germline CDR1 and CDR2 sequences are SGHDT and YYEEEE. V lost 3 bases and J lost 8, with 11 bases in between. CDR3 length: 12 residues. In DNA form, the CDR3 reads TGTGCCAGCAGCTGGAACCGGGAGGAAGCTTTCTTT. Amino acids: CASSWNREEAFF.

The CDR3: CASSRGTGTSGELFF. In DNA form, the CDR3 reads TGTGCCAGCAGCCGAGGAACCGGGACATCCGGGGAGCTGTTTTTT. This rearrangement joins TRBV6-5 to TRBJ2-2, with D perhaps TRBD1 (6 bases). Trimming left V 6 bases short and J 6 bases short, with 17 bases between. The germline V gene encodes CDR1 MNHEY and CDR2 SVGAGI. The CDR3 has 15 amino acids.

The rearrangement links TRBV2 to TRBJ2-7; D ambiguous. Germline assignment: CDR1 SNHLY and CDR2 FYNNEI. V was trimmed by 4 bases and J by 5 bases, leaving 6 bases between them. The CDR3 has 11 amino acids. CDR3 nucleotide sequence: TGTGCCAGCAGTGCCACCAACGAGCAGTACTTC. Translated, it gives CASSATNEQYF.

The genes are TRBV7-2 and TRBJ2-7, with 9 bases matching TRBD1. The J segment lost 3 bases and the V segment lost 3 bases, leaving 3 bases of the junction unmatched. The CDR3 covers 14 residues. Germline V lookup: CDR1 SGHTA, CDR2 FQGNSA. The CDR3 nucleotides read TGTGCCAGCAGCTTCCCGGGACAGGGCTACGAGCAGTACTTC. As protein: CASSFPGQGYEQYF.

The chain combines TRBV5-1 with TRBJ1-3; D is perhaps TRBD1 (5 bases). The CDR3 sequence is 14 residues long. Germline CDR1 and CDR2: SGHRS and YFSETQ. The ends were cut back, 4 bases at V and 0 bases at J, with 8 bases in the middle. CDR3 in amino acids: CASSPRGSGNTIYF. CDR3 DNA: TGCGCCAGCAGCCCTAGGGGCTCTGGAAACACCATATATTTT.

The chain links TRBV7-2 to TRBJ2-7; 8 bases map to TRBD2. CDR1 is SGHTA and CDR2 is FQGNSA in the germline V gene. The CDR3 totals 17 residues. Trimming took 4 bases from V and 2 from J; bases not matched to a gene: 13. The CDR3 spells CASSSPRGGRQAYEQYF. The CDR3 bases are TGTGCCAGCAGCTCACCCCGGGGGGGGAGACAGGCCTACGAGCAGTACTTC. Combining the CDR3 with reference TRBV7-2 and TRBJ2-7 gives the whole variable domain GAGVSQSPSNKVTEKGKDVELRCDPISGHTALYWYRQSLGQGLEFLIYFQGNSAPDKSGLPSDRFSAERTGGSVSTLTIQRTQQEDSAVYLCASSSPRGGRQAYEQYFGPGTRLTVT.

The J gene is TRBJ2-4, the V gene TRBV7-9; D tentatively reads TRBD1 or TRBD2 (5 bases each). The CDR3 totals 14 residues. Trimming removed 5 bases from V and 6 bases from J, with 14 bases in between. Looked up from germline, CDR1 is SEHNR and CDR2 is FQNEAQ (reference sequence). CDR3 nucleotides: TGTGCCAGCAGCCCTGACAGTCGGGGAAACATTCAGTACTTC. Translated, it gives CASSPDSRGNIQYF.

CDR3: CSVCLGDQPYEQYF. In nucleotides, the CDR3 is TGCAGCGTTTGTCTAGGGGACCAGCCCTACGAGCAGTACTTC. The chain couples TRBV29-1 to TRBJ2-7; TRBD1 or TRBD2 may be the D gene (5 bases each). V dropped 5 bases and J dropped 2 bases, with 16 bases sitting between them. Germline lookup yields CDR1 SQVTM and CDR2 ANQGSEA. The CDR3 is made up of 14 amino acids.

The chain recombines TRBV4-2 with TRBJ2-3, with no clear D. The CDR3 runs to 16 residues. Germline CDR1 LGHNA, CDR2 YNFKEQ. V lost 1 base and J lost 0, with 11 bases in between. Here the CDR3 DNA reads TGTGCCAGCAGCCAAGTAGTAGGGTATAGCACAGATACGCAGTATTTT. It is translated as CASSQVVGYSTDTQYF.

The chain links TRBV7-2 to TRBJ1-5; the match to TRBD1 covers 10 bases. The germline gives CDR1 SGHTA, CDR2 FQGNSA. Trimming cost V 5 bases and J 9 bases; bases outside gene matches: 13. The CDR3 spans 16 residues. The CDR3 sequence: CASSDRTGGINAPQHF. DNA for the CDR3: TGTGCCAGCAGCGATCGGACAGGGGGAATCAATGCGCCCCAGCATTTT. Supplemented by reference TRBV7-2 and TRBJ1-5, the full variable domain reads GAGVSQSPSNKVTEKGKDVELRCDPISGHTALYWYRQSLGQGLEFLIYFQGNSAPDKSGLPSDRFSAERTGGSVSTLTIQRTQQEDSAVYLCASSDRTGGINAPQHFGDGTRLSIL.

This chain joins TRBV6-1 and TRBJ1-1; 8 positions match TRBD1. Germline-derived CDR1 and CDR2 are MNHNS and SASEGT. Trimming at V came to 6 bases and at J to 5 bases, leaving 11 bases not matched to a gene. This CDR3 contains 15 residues. The CDR3 loop is CASSFVDRAATEAFF. The CDR3 bases are TGTGCCAGCAGCTTCGTGGACAGGGCTGCAACTGAAGCTTTCTTT.

The chain joins TRBV6-1 to TRBJ2-7; 13 bases are a match to TRBD2. Germline lookup yields CDR1 MNHNS and CDR2 SASEGT. The J segment lost 9 bases and the V segment lost 5 bases, leaving 7 bases of the junction unmatched. The CDR3 has 14 amino acids. CDR3 sequence: CASSPAGLAGPQYF. CDR3 coding DNA: TGTGCCAGCAGTCCTGCGGGACTAGCGGGGCCGCAGTACTTC.

V is TRBV10-3 and J is TRBJ2-5, with D possibly being TRBD1 (5 bases). The DNA end lines up better with TRBJ2-7; the J call may be wrong. The CDR3 has 13 amino acids. CDR1 is ENHRY, CDR2 SYGVKD, per germline. CDR3 in amino acids: CAIRSRVSYEQYF. CDR3 nucleotide sequence: TGTGCCATCCGGAGCAGGGTCTCCTACGAGCAGTACTTC.

This rearrangement joins TRBV7-2 to TRBJ2-7, with 7 bases fitting TRBD2. CDR1 and CDR2 from the germline V gene are SGHTA and FQGNSA. Unmatched junction bases numbered 7, after V lost 5 bases and J lost 3 bases. The CDR3 spans 14 residues. This CDR3 reads CASSQARGNYEQYF. As DNA, the CDR3 is TGTGCCAGCAGCCAGGCGCGGGGGAACTACGAGCAGTACTTC. The variable domain in full, with the rest retrieved from reference TRBV7-2 and TRBJ2-7, is GAGVSQSPSNKVTEKGKDVELRCDPISGHTALYWYRQSLGQGLEFLIYFQGNSAPDKSGLPSDRFSAERTGGSVSTLTIQRTQQEDSAVYLCASSQARGNYEQYFGPGTRLTVT.

This chain joins TRBV29-1 and TRBJ1-5, with a possible D match to TRBD1 (5 bases). The CDR3 covers 13 residues. Germline V gene sequence: CDR1 SQVTM, CDR2 ANQGSEA. Trimming shortened V by 0 bases and J by 7 bases, and 10 bases separated the two germline ends. In DNA form, the CDR3 reads TGCAGCGTTGAAGAGGGGCCTAGGCAGCCCCAGCATTTT. Its translation is CSVEEGPRQPQHF.

The chain carries TRBV5-4 and TRBJ2-7; 9 nucleotides match TRBD1. Germline V CDR1 and CDR2: SGHNT, YYREEE (reference sequence). Trimming took 2 bases from V and 3 from J; bases not matched to a gene: 6. CDR3 length equals 15 residues. In nucleotides, the CDR3 is TGTGCCAGCAGCTTCCCGGGACAGGGACTCTACGAGCAGTACTTC. Translating it yields CASSFPGQGLYEQYF.

The rearrangement joins TRBV7-8 to TRBJ1-2; no definite D call. Germline loops: CDR1 SGHVS, CDR2 FQNEAQ. This CDR3 region has 12 residues. Deletions cut 1 base from V and 8 bases from J, with 8 bases between. CDR3 DNA: TGTGCCAGCAGCTTAGTTTCGGTCGGCTACACCTTC. Residues: CASSLVSVGYTF.

This chain connects TRBV5-4 to TRBJ1-6; D ambiguous. Trimming pared 5 bases from V and 0 bases from J, leaving 12 bases between. The CDR3 is 16 residues long. Germline V lookup: CDR1 SGHNT, CDR2 YYREEE (reference sequence). This chain's CDR3 is CASSQVQSSYNSPLHF. CDR3 DNA: TGTGCCAGCAGTCAAGTCCAGAGCTCCTATAATTCACCCCTCCACTTT.

The chain recombines TRBV5-5 with TRBJ1-2; D is uncertain. The CDR3 spans 15 residues. Trimming removed 0 bases at V and 0 bases at J, with 9 bases between. The germline CDR1 and CDR2 sequences are SGHKS and YYEKEE (reference sequence). CDR3 coding DNA: TGTGCCAGCAGCTTGGGACATTACTCTAACTATGGCTACACCTTC. Its protein product is CASSLGHYSNYGYTF.

The chain uses TRBV19 and TRBJ2-7; 8 bases align to TRBD1. Germline trimming cut 5 bases from V and 3 bases from J; bases unmatched to any gene: 9. Germline V lookup: CDR1 LNHDA, CDR2 SQIVND (reference sequence). This CDR3 region has 15 residues. This CDR3 reads CASSDTGTGLYEQYF. For the CDR3, the DNA is TGTGCCAGTAGTGACACCGGGACAGGTCTCTACGAGCAGTACTTC. The full variable domain, rest sourced from reference TRBV19 and TRBJ2-7, is DGGITQSPKYLFRKEGQNVTLSCEQNLNHDAMYWYRQDPGQGLRLIYYSQIVNDFQKGDIAEGYSVSREKKESFPLTVTSAQKNPTAFYLCASSDTGTGLYEQYFGPGTRLTVT.

The V gene is TRBV27, the J gene TRBJ2-7; tentative D call: TRBD1 (5 bases). Germline V gene sequence: CDR1 MNHEY, CDR2 SMNVEV (reference sequence). The CDR3 runs 14 residues. The germline V and J ends were trimmed by 1 base and 0 bases, with 7 bases remaining between them. The CDR3 loop reads CASSLWGVSYEQYF. Here the CDR3 DNA reads TGTGCCAGCAGTTTATGGGGCGTCTCCTACGAGCAGTACTTC.

The chain links TRBV5-5 to TRBJ2-2, with 10 bases lining up with TRBD1. Trimming took 4 bases from V and 0 from J; bases not matched to a gene: 6. Germline values: CDR1 SGHKS, CDR2 YYEKEE (reference sequence). The CDR3 length is 17 residues. The CDR3 reads CASSPRQGASNTGELFF. CDR3 nucleotide sequence: TGTGCCAGCAGCCCCCGACAGGGGGCGTCGAACACCGGGGAGCTGTTTTTT.

The chain joins TRBV28 to TRBJ1-2; D gene uncertain. From germline, CDR1 is MDHEN and CDR2 SYDVKM. This CDR3 region has 14 residues. V lost 3 bases to trimming and J lost 0 bases, with 8 bases between them. The CDR3 protein is CASSLGGTNYGYTF. DNA for the CDR3: TGTGCCAGCAGTTTGGGCGGGACTAACTATGGCTACACCTTC.

V and J are TRBV7-9 and TRBJ1-1; D unclear. From germline, CDR1 is SEHNR and CDR2 FQNEAQ (reference sequence). The ends were cut back, 5 bases at V and 1 base at J, with 14 bases in the middle. The CDR3 is made up of 15 amino acids. CDR3 amino acids: CASSPVEGRNTEAFF. CDR3 bases: TGTGCCAGCAGCCCCGTTGAAGGGCGGAACACTGAAGCTTTCTTT. The whole variable domain, remainder taken from reference TRBV7-9 and TRBJ1-1, is DTGVSQNPRHKITKRGQNVTFRCDPISEHNRLYWYRQTLGQGPEFLTYFQNEAQLEKSRLLSDRFSAERPKGSFSTLEIQRTEQGDSAMYLCASSPVEGRNTEAFFGQGTRLTVV.

The rearrangement joins TRBV7-2 to TRBJ1-5; weak D call: TRBD1 (5 bases). Germline-derived CDR1 and CDR2 are SGHTA and FQGNSA. This CDR3 has 15 amino acids. V gave up 4 bases and J gave up 0 bases, with 10 bases separating them. The CDR3 protein is CASSSIRGSNQPQHF. In DNA, the CDR3 is TGTGCCAGCAGCTCAATAAGGGGTAGCAATCAGCCCCAGCATTTT.

The CDR3 region is CAWEPGGLNEKLFF. The CDR3 nucleotides are TGTGCCTGGGAACCCGGGGGTCTTAATGAAAAACTGTTTTTT. This chain links TRBV30 with TRBJ1-4; perhaps TRBD1 as D (5 bases). Germline values: CDR1 GTSNPN, CDR2 SVGIG (reference sequence). CDR3 length: 14 amino acids. V gave up 5 bases and J gave up 4 bases, with 14 bases separating them.

V and J are TRBV11-2 and TRBJ2-7; 9 positions match TRBD1. CDR1 is SGHAT and CDR2 is FQNNGV in the germline V gene. The CDR3 totals 15 residues. V dropped 3 bases and J dropped 4; count of bases not matched to a gene: 7. CDR3 bases: TGTGCCAGCAGCTTGGGGACAGGGCCCCAATACGAGCAGTACTTC. Residues: CASSLGTGPQYEQYF.